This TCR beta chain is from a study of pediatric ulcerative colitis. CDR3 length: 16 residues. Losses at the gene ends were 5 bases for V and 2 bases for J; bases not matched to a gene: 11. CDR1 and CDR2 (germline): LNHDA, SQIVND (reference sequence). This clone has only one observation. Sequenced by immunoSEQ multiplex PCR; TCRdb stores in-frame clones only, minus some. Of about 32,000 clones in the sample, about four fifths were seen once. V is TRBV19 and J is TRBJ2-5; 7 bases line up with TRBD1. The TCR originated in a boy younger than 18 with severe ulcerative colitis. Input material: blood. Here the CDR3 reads CASSPRAGGFQETQYF. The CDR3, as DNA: TGTGCCAGTAGTCCACGCGCAGGGGGATTTCAAGAGACCCAGTACTTC.